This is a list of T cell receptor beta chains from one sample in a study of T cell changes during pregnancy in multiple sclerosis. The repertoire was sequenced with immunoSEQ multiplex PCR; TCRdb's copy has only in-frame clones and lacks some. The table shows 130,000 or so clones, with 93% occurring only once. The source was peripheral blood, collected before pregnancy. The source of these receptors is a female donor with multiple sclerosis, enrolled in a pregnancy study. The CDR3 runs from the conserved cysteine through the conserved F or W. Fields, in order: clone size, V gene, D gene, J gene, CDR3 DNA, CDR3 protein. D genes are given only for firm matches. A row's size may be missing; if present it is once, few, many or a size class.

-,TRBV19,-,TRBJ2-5,TGTGCCAGTAGTATAGCCTCTAGCGCTGAGACCCAGTACTTC,CASSIASSAETQYF
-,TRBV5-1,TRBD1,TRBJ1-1,TGCGCCAGCAGCCCCGGGACAGGGGCTTTGAACACTGAAGCTTTCTTT,CASSPGTGALNTEAFF
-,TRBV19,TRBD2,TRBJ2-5,TGTGCCAGTTCTAGCGGGAACCAAGAGACCCAGTACTTC,CASSSGNQETQYF
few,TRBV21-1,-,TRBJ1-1,TGTGCCAGCAGCCCCCAGGGGAACACTGAAGCTTTCTTT,CASSPQGNTEAFF
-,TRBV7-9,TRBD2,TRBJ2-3,TGTGCCAGCAGCTTCAACGCGGGGGGGACCCCCACAGATACGCAGTATTTT,CASSFNAGGTPTDTQYF
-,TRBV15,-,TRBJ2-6,TGTGCCACCAGCAGAGCCTCCTCAGGGGCGACGTCCTCTGGGGCCAACGTCCTGACTTTC,CATSRASSGATSSGANVLTF
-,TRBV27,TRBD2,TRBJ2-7,TGTGCCAGCAGTTTAACCGGGACTAGCGGCTCCTACGAGCAGTACTTC,CASSLTGTSGSYEQYF
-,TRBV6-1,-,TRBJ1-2,TGTGCCAGCATTCCCCGGGTCAGCTATGGCTACACCTTC,CASIPRVSYGYTF
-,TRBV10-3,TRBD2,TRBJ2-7,TGTGCCATCAGTGCTTTTCAGCGGGGGGCATACGAGCAGTACTTC,CAISAFQRGAYEQYF
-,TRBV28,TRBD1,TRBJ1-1,TGTGCCAGCAGTCTACGTCGGACAGGGAACACTGAAGCTTTCTTT,CASSLRRTGNTEAFF
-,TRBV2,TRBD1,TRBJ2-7,TGTGCCAGCAGTGAAAGGGGGCCGCCTTACGAGCAGTACTTC,CASSERGPPYEQYF
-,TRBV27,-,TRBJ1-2,TGTGCCAGCAGTGCAAACCTATACCGGGACTTTGGTGGCTACACCTTC,CASSANLYRDFGGYTF
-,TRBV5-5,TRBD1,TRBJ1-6,TGTGCCAGCAGCCCCGGGACAGCTAATTCACCCCTCCACTTT,CASSPGTANSPLHF
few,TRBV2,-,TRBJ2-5,TGTGCCAGCAGTGAATTGGCAGAAGAGACCCAGTACTTC,CASSELAEETQYF